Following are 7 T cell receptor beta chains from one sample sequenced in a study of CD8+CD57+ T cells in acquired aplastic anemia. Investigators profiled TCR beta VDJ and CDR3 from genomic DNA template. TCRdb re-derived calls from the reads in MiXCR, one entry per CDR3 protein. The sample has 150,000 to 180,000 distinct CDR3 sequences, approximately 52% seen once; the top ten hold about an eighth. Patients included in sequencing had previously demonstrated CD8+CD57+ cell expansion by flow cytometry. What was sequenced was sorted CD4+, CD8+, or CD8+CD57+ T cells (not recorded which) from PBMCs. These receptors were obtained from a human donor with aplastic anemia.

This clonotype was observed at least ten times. For the CDR3, the DNA is TGTGCCAGCAGCCCTGGGACTAGCGGCACAGATACGCAGTATTTT. Protein: CASSPGTSGTDTQYF. The chain links TRBV4-2 to TRBJ2-3, with 10 bases aligning to TRBD2. Germline trimming cut 4 bases from V and 1 base from J; bases unmatched to any gene: 2. Germline V CDR1 and CDR2: LGHNA, YNFKEQ. The CDR3 covers 15 residues.

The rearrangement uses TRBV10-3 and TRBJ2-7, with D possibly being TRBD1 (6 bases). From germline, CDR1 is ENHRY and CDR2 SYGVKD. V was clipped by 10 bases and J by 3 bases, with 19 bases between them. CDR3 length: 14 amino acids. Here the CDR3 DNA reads TGTGCCAGCACCCCTGGGGGCTACGGCTACGAGCAGTACTTC. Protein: CASTPGGYGYEQYF.

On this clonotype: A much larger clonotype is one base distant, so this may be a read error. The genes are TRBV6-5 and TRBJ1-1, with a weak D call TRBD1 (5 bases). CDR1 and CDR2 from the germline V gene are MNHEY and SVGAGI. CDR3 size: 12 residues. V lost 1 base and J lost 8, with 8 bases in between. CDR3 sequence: CASSYWGAEAFF. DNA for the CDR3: TGTGCCAGCAGTTACTGGGGCGCCGAAGCTTTCTTT.

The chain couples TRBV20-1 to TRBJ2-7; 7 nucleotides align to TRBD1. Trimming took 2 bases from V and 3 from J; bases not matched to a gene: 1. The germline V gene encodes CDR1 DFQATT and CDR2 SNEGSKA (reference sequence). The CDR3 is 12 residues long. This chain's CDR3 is CSARQGDYEQYF. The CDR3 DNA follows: TGCAGTGCTAGACAGGGGGACTACGAGCAGTACTTC.

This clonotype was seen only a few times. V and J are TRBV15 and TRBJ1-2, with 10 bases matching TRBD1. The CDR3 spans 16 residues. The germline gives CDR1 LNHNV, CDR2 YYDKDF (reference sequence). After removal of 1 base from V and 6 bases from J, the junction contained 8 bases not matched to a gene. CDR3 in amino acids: CATSRVGTGEADGYTF. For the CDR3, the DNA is TGTGCCACCAGCAGAGTAGGGACAGGGGAGGCGGATGGCTACACCTTC.

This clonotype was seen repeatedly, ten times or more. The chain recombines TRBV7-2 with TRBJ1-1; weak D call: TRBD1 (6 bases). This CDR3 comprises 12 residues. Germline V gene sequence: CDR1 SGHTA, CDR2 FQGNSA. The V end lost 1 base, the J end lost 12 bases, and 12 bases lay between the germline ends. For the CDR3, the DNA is TGTGCCAGCAGCTTAGACAGGGTTCAAACTTTCTTT. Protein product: CASSLDRVQTFF. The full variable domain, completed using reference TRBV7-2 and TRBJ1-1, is GAGVSQSPSNKVTEKGKDVELRCDPISGHTALYWYRQSLGQGLEFLIYFQGNSAPDKSGLPSDRFSAERTGGSVSTLTIQRTQQEDSAVYLCASSLDRVQTFFGQGTRLTVV.

The CDR3 DNA sequence: TGTGCCACCGGACTAGCGGGGAACAATGAGCAGTTCTTC. Protein product: CATGLAGNNEQFF. This rearrangement joins TRBV19 to TRBJ2-1; 12 positions agree with TRBD2. This CDR3 contains 13 residues. The germline V gene has CDR1 LNHDA and CDR2 SQIVND (reference sequence). The junction had 3 bases not matched to a gene; V was cut back by 10 bases and J by 5 bases.